The 18 T cell receptor beta chains given below trace back to one sample, sequenced in a study of monozygotic twins with inflammatory bowel disease. TCRdb reprocessed the 5' RACE reads and keeps a single row for each CDR3 protein, giving no DNA. The ten top clones account for around 11%, within a sample of over 100,000 distinct CDR3 sequences. The specimen was blood. The source of these receptors is a human donor with ulcerative colitis or Crohn's disease, or a healthy co-twin of an affected twin (not recorded which).

The chain joins TRBV5-1 to TRBJ1-2; TCRdb reports TRBD1, a call that lacks DNA to check it against. The CDR3 sequence is 14 residues long. Germline CDR1 SGHRS, CDR2 YFSETQ. CDR3 loop: CASSTSTGDYGYTF.

The chain is built from TRBV20-1 and TRBJ2-3. Per the germline V gene, CDR1 is DFQATT and CDR2 is SNEGSKA (reference sequence). This CDR3 is 16 amino acids long. CDR3 in amino acids: CSAGTTSAQDTDTQYF.

This chain joins TRBV4-2 and TRBJ2-2. This CDR3 contains 14 residues. Germline lookup yields CDR1 LGHNA and CDR2 YNFKEQ. CDR3 amino acids: CASSQEAATGELFF.

V usage is TRBV19 and J usage is TRBJ2-1. This CDR3 spans 15 amino acids. Germline assignment: CDR1 LNHDA and CDR2 SQIVND (reference sequence). CDR3 region: CASSQSGSSYNEQFF.

The CDR3 reads CASSQRGRIRAFF. The J gene is TRBJ1-1, the V gene TRBV14. The germline CDR1 and CDR2 sequences are SGHDN and FVKESK. This CDR3 comprises 13 residues.

The chain uses TRBV20-1 and TRBJ2-5. This CDR3 has 14 amino acids. Germline V lookup: CDR1 DFQATT, CDR2 SNEGSKA (reference sequence). CDR3 protein: CSASLINPQETQYF.

The chain employs TRBV20-1 and TRBJ2-7; the D call from TCRdb, TRBD1, cannot be confirmed without DNA. CDR1 is DFQATT and CDR2 is SNEGSKA in the germline V gene (reference sequence). This CDR3 is built from 14 residues. CDR3 sequence: CSARPRGEAYEQYF.

The rearrangement joins TRBV7-2 to TRBJ2-7. The length of the CDR3 is 14 residues. The germline gives CDR1 SGHTA, CDR2 FQGNSA. CDR3 residues: CASSTPTNSYEQYF.

The chain uses TRBV12-3 or TRBV12-4 and TRBJ2-5. The CDR3 length is 12 residues. The CDR3 reads CASNLGLGTQYF.

The rearrangement joins TRBV27 to TRBJ2-3; lacking DNA, the TRBD1 call made by TCRdb goes unchecked. The CDR3 spans 15 residues. The V gene's germline CDR1 is MNHEY and CDR2 SMNVEV (reference sequence). The CDR3 spells CASSLGQVSTDTQYF.

The chain combines TRBV18 with TRBJ2-1; checking the TCRdb D call of TRBD2 is not possible without DNA. The germline gives CDR1 KGHSH, CDR2 LQKENI. The CDR3 consists of 16 residues. CDR3 sequence: CASSPSQLAGANEQFF.

The chain recombines TRBV29-1 with TRBJ1-4; as DNA is missing, the TRBD1 call by TCRdb cannot be tested. Germline CDR1 and CDR2: SQVTM and ANQGSEA. This CDR3 has 16 residues. The CDR3: CSARGGSRGEGEKLFF. The whole variable domain, remainder taken from reference TRBV29-1 and TRBJ1-4, is SAVISQKPSRDICQRGTSLTIQCQVDSQVTMMFWYRQQPGQSLTLIATANQGSEATYESGFVIDKFPISRPNLTFSTLTVSNMSPEDSSIYLCSARGGSRGEGEKLFFGSGTQLSVL.

The chain carries TRBV28 and TRBJ1-6; as DNA is missing, the TRBD1 call by TCRdb cannot be tested. The CDR3 runs to 12 residues. CDR1 is MDHEN, CDR2 SYDVKM, per germline. The CDR3 sequence is CASSSGQVALHF.

The chain links TRBV6-5 to TRBJ2-3; TCRdb's D call of TRBD1 is untestable without DNA. This CDR3 has 15 residues. Germline V gives CDR1 MNHEY, CDR2 SVGAGI. CDR3 region: CASSSQGLATDTQYF.

The chain is built from TRBV27 and TRBJ2-7; the TCRdb D gene call, TRBD1, has no DNA to confirm it. CDR3 length: 14 amino acids. Germline V lookup: CDR1 MNHEY, CDR2 SMNVEV (reference sequence). The CDR3 here is CASTLGQGSYEQYF.

V is TRBV14 and J is TRBJ1-2. The CDR3 runs 16 residues. Germline CDR1 is SGHDN and CDR2 is FVKESK. CDR3: CASSPTLGPTGYGYTF. The complete variable domain, with remaining parts taken from reference TRBV14 and TRBJ1-2, reads EAGVTQFPSHSVIEKGQTVTLRCDPISGHDNLYWYRRVMGKEIKFLLHFVKESKQDESGMPNNRFLAERTGGTYSTLKVQPAELEDSGVYFCASSPTLGPTGYGYTFGSGTRLTVV.

The rearrangement joins TRBV7-2 to TRBJ1-1; lacking DNA, the TRBD1 call made by TCRdb goes unchecked. This CDR3 has 15 residues. CDR1 is SGHTA and CDR2 is FQGNSA in the germline V gene. CDR3: CASSLVPGMNTEAFF.

This chain joins TRBV20-1 and TRBJ2-1; TCRdb names TRBD1, which stays unverified in the absence of DNA. The CDR3 covers 17 residues. From germline, CDR1 is DFQATT and CDR2 SNEGSKA (reference sequence). The CDR3 spells CSAPRESGGATGNEQFF.